These 31 T cell receptor beta chains were all obtained from the same sample, sequenced in a study of T cell responses to AZD1222 COVID-19 vaccine. TCRdb's copy holds only in-frame clones and misses some; the assay was immunoSEQ multiplex PCR. The sample lists some 120,000 clones; about 90% were seen once. The sequenced sample was peripheral blood, obtained on day 0 of AZD1222 vaccination. The receptors stem from an adult in good health.

This clone was observed a single time. V and J are TRBV30 and TRBJ1-2, with TRBD1 as a possible D gene (5 bases). Germline CDR1 and CDR2: GTSNPN and SVGIG (reference sequence). V was trimmed by 3 bases and J by 8 bases, leaving 10 bases between them. CDR3 length equals 11 residues. In DNA form, the CDR3 reads TGTGCCTGGAGCGACAGATGGGGCTACACCTTC. Amino acid sequence: CAWSDRWGYTF.

The rearrangement uses TRBV27 and TRBJ1-2; weak D call: TRBD1 (5 bases). The germline V gene has CDR1 MNHEY and CDR2 SMNVEV (reference sequence). This CDR3 comprises 18 residues. V was clipped by 0 bases and J by 5 bases, with 22 bases between them. CDR3 DNA sequence: TGTGCCAGCAGTTTATCGTCGCGGGGGACGGGGGGACTATATGGCTACACCTTC. It encodes CASSLSSRGTGGLYGYTF.

This clone has just one count. The rearrangement uses TRBV6-5 and TRBJ1-1; D remains unclear. CDR1 MNHEY and CDR2 SVGAGI come from the germline V gene. The CDR3 contains 14 residues. With 11 bases removed from V and 3 bases from J, the gap between germline ends came to 19 bases. The CDR3 reads CADTPGVRDTEAFF. Here the CDR3 DNA reads TGTGCCGACACCCCGGGCGTAAGGGACACTGAAGCTTTCTTT.

This clone was detected only once. The genes are TRBV24-1 and TRBJ1-2; D is perhaps TRBD1 (5 bases). Germline CDR1 reads KGHDR; CDR2 reads SFDVKD. This CDR3 spans 14 amino acids. The ends were cut back, 4 bases at V and 9 bases at J, with 17 bases in the middle. The CDR3 DNA sequence: TGTGCCACCAGTGACCCCAAACGGATGGGACGCTACACCTTC. Protein: CATSDPKRMGRYTF.

The genes are TRBV6-5 and TRBJ1-1; D possibly corresponds to TRBD1 (5 bases). CDR1 and CDR2 (germline): MNHEY, SVGAGI. CDR3 length: 12 amino acids. Trimming stripped 5 bases from V and 4 bases from J, with 8 bases between. The DNA of the CDR3 is TGTGCCAGCAGTCACAGGTCCACTGAAGCTTTCTTT. The encoded protein is CASSHRSTEAFF.

The chain employs TRBV6-5 and TRBJ1-1; D is undetermined. The CDR3 is 11 amino acids. V was trimmed by 7 bases and J by 5 bases, leaving 8 bases between them. Germline loops: CDR1 MNHEY, CDR2 SVGAGI. In DNA form, the CDR3 reads TGTGCCAGCACCCGCGGGACTGAAGCTTTCTTT. Its protein product is CASTRGTEAFF.

V usage is TRBV30 and J usage is TRBJ2-7, with D perhaps TRBD2 (6 bases). Germline lookup yields CDR1 GTSNPN and CDR2 SVGIG (reference sequence). The CDR3 totals 14 residues. The V end was cut by 2 bases, the J end by 5 bases, with 16 bases between. The CDR3 DNA follows: TGTGCCTGGAGTTGGGGACTGAGGAGCCACGAGCAGTACTTC. Its protein product is CAWSWGLRSHEQYF.

The gene calls are TRBV2 and TRBJ2-5; D is possibly TRBD1 or TRBD2 (6 bases each). V was pared by 10 bases and J by 2 bases, with 14 bases between. The CDR3 totals 13 residues. CDR1 is SNHLY and CDR2 is FYNNEI in the germline V gene. This CDR3 is CATSGGRQETQYF. As DNA, the CDR3 is TGTGCCACTAGTGGGGGGCGACAAGAGACCCAGTACTTC.

The rearrangement links TRBV5-1 to TRBJ1-3; no clear D gene. CDR3 length: 15 residues. V lost 0 bases and J 0 bases, leaving 7 bases between the germline ends. Germline V gene lookup returns CDR1 SGHRS and CDR2 YFSETQ. Here the CDR3 DNA reads TGCGCCAGCAGCTTGGGACGGAACTCTGGAAACACCATATATTTT. As protein: CASSLGRNSGNTIYF.

This clone was seen only once. The rearrangement joins TRBV3-1 (or the pseudogene TRBV3-2) to TRBJ2-1; 9 bases are a match to TRBD2. The junction had 3 bases not matched to a gene; V was cut back by 4 bases and J by 2 bases. Germline loops: CDR1 LGHDT, CDR2 YNNKEL (reference sequence). This CDR3 contains 15 residues. The CDR3 nucleotides are TGTGCCAGCAGCCCCAGCGGGAGGCCCTACAATGAGCAGTTCTTC. Protein sequence: CASSPSGRPYNEQFF.

The chain employs TRBV18 and TRBJ1-2; TRBD1 aligns across 11 bases. Germline CDR1 and CDR2: KGHSH and LQKENI. This CDR3 has 18 amino acids. V lost 3 bases to trimming and J lost 0 bases; unmatched junction nucleotides: 9. The CDR3 spells CASSPGTGGSQTNYGYTF. Here the CDR3 DNA reads TGTGCCAGCTCACCCGGGACAGGGGGTTCCCAGACTAACTATGGCTACACCTTC.

The V and J genes are TRBV5-6 and TRBJ2-2; D unclear. The germline V and J ends were trimmed by 4 bases and 7 bases, with 11 bases remaining between them. The CDR3 length is 13 residues. CDR1 is SGHDT, CDR2 YYEEEE, per germline. The chain's CDR3 is CASSPYRRGELFF. The CDR3, as DNA: TGTGCCAGCAGCCCCTACCGGCGCGGGGAGCTGTTTTTT. The full variable domain, its missing parts supplied by reference TRBV5-6 and TRBJ2-2, is DAGVTQSPTHLIKTRGQQVTLRCSPKSGHDTVSWYQQALGQGPQFIFQYYEEEERQRGNFPDRFSGHQFPNYSSELNVNALLLGDSALYLCASSPYRRGELFFGEGSRLTVL.

V gene TRBV7-2 combines with J gene TRBJ1-3, with D possibly matching TRBD1 (6 bases). Trimming took 1 base from V and 1 from J, leaving 14 bases between them. The CDR3 runs to 17 residues. Germline-derived CDR1 and CDR2 are SGHTA and FQGNSA. The CDR3 nucleotides read TGTGCCAGCAGCTTAGGGGACGGGGGGCTATCTGGAAACACCATATATTTT. It codes for CASSLGDGGLSGNTIYF.

The CDR3 DNA reads TGTGCCAGCAGCTTATTACAGGGTTACTCCGAGCAGTACTTC. Its protein is CASSLLQGYSEQYF. The V gene is TRBV7-2, the J gene TRBJ2-7; D may be TRBD1 (6 bases). Trimming pared 2 bases from V and 6 bases from J, leaving 14 bases between. CDR1 and CDR2 from the germline V gene are SGHTA and FQGNSA. This CDR3 has 14 residues.

The gene calls are TRBV18 and TRBJ1-4, with D perhaps matching TRBD1 (6 bases). The CDR3 runs 17 residues. Germline V gives CDR1 KGHSH, CDR2 LQKENI. V lost 2 bases to trimming and J lost 0 bases, with 13 bases between them. The CDR3 region has the DNA TGTGCCAGCTCACCAAGGCACCCAGGGGCAACTAATGAAAAACTGTTTTTT. This translates into CASSPRHPGATNEKLFF.

CDR3 in amino acids: CASRERGGTEAFF. The CDR3 DNA sequence: TGTGCCAGCAGGGAGAGGGGGGGGACTGAAGCTTTCTTT. The rearrangement uses TRBV12-3 or TRBV12-4 and TRBJ1-1; D is possibly TRBD1 (6 bases). There are 13 residues in the CDR3. Trimming took off 6 bases at V and 5 bases at J, with 13 bases between the two ends.

This chain connects TRBV6-1 to TRBJ1-2; 10 nucleotides match TRBD1. Germline assignment: CDR1 MNHNS and CDR2 SASEGT. The CDR3 is made up of 14 amino acids. Unmatched junction bases numbered 0, after V lost 0 bases and J lost 5 bases. Here the CDR3 DNA reads TGTGCCAGCAGTGAAGCGGGACAGGGGTATGGCTACACCTTC. As protein: CASSEAGQGYGYTF.

V usage is TRBV7-8 and J usage is TRBJ1-3, with TRBD1 as a possible D gene (5 bases). Germline assignment: CDR1 SGHVS and CDR2 FQNEAQ. This CDR3 is built from 18 residues. Trimming cost V 2 bases and J 4 bases, with 21 bases left between them. In DNA, the CDR3 is TGTGCCAGCAGCTTATCAAAGTCCGGAACCCAGGGCGGAAACACCATATATTTT. Translation gives CASSLSKSGTQGGNTIYF.

As for this clone: This sample also contains other DNA sequences that code for the same CDR3. This chain links TRBV5-1 with TRBJ2-5, with 7 bases aligning to TRBD1. Germline trimming cut 0 bases from V and 2 bases from J; bases unmatched to any gene: 4. This CDR3 spans 15 amino acids. The germline CDR1 and CDR2 sequences are SGHRS and YFSETQ. CDR3 region: CASSLGTGPQETQYF. In DNA, the CDR3 is TGCGCCAGCAGCTTGGGGACAGGCCCACAAGAGACCCAGTACTTC.

This rearrangement joins TRBV5-1 to TRBJ1-4; D remains ambiguous. The germline V gene encodes CDR1 SGHRS and CDR2 YFSETQ. This CDR3 comprises 16 residues. Between the trimmed V and J ends, which lost 0 bases and 5 bases, there was a span of 14 bases. The CDR3 spells CASSLAGAGKNEKLFF. Written as DNA, the CDR3 is TGCGCCAGCAGCTTGGCCGGAGCGGGAAAGAATGAAAAACTGTTTTTT.

The chain employs TRBV21-1 and TRBJ2-7; TRBD2 is the table's D call, not checked against the DNA. TRBV21-1 is marked as a pseudogene. This CDR3 has 16 amino acids. CDR3 coding DNA: TGTGCCAGCAGCAAAGCACTTGGGGAGGACCACCGGCAGCAGTACTTC. It encodes CASSKALGEDHRQQYF.

CDR3 sequence: CASSIGSGGYEQYF. DNA for the CDR3: TGTGCCAGTAGTATCGGGTCAGGGGGCTACGAGCAGTACTTC. The chain uses TRBV19 and TRBJ2-7, with 7 bases aligning to TRBD1. The CDR3 totals 14 residues. The germline V gene has CDR1 LNHDA and CDR2 SQIVND (reference sequence). The trim removed 3 bases at V and 3 bases at J, leaving 5 bases unmatched.

This clone was counted once. V gene TRBV19 combines with J gene TRBJ2-3; weak D call: TRBD1 (6 bases). The CDR3 covers 15 residues. Germline V lookup: CDR1 LNHDA, CDR2 SQIVND (reference sequence). V shed 3 bases and J shed 4 bases, with 14 bases lying between them. Here the CDR3 reads CASSMWSGVADTQYF. CDR3 nucleotide sequence: TGTGCCAGTAGTATGTGGTCAGGGGTGGCAGATACGCAGTATTTT.

Concerning this clone: This CDR3 is also generated by other DNA sequences in the sample. The rearrangement uses TRBV5-4 and TRBJ1-3; TRBD1 might be the D (6 bases). CDR1 is SGHNT, CDR2 YYREEE, per germline (reference sequence). The CDR3 extends over 15 amino acids. Trimming removed 0 bases from V and 2 bases from J, with 9 bases in between. This CDR3 reads CASSLEAGAGNTIYF. The DNA of the CDR3 is TGTGCCAGCAGCTTGGAGGCAGGGGCTGGAAACACCATATATTTT.

V is TRBV6-4 and J is TRBJ2-1, with D possibly matching TRBD2 (5 bases). CDR1 is MRHNA, CDR2 SNTAGT, per germline. CDR3 length: 13 residues. Trimming took 4 bases from V and 10 from J, leaving 14 bases between them. This chain's CDR3 is CASSGDFRGEQFF. In DNA form, the CDR3 reads TGTGCCAGCAGTGGCGACTTCCGCGGGGAGCAGTTCTTC.

This chain connects TRBV12-3 or TRBV12-4 to TRBJ2-1; unclear D gene. The V end was cut by 2 bases, the J end by 7 bases, with 3 bases between. This CDR3 has 11 amino acids. CDR3 amino acids: CASSLFNEQFF. CDR3 bases: TGTGCCAGCAGTTTATTTAATGAGCAGTTCTTC.

The rearrangement uses TRBV6-1 and TRBJ2-1; a weak D match, TRBD1 (6 bases). CDR3 length: 15 amino acids. Trimming removed 0 bases at V and 4 bases at J, with 10 bases between. Germline CDR1 MNHNS, CDR2 SASEGT. Here the CDR3 reads CASSEAIRGYNEQFF. The CDR3 DNA reads as TGTGCCAGCAGTGAAGCCATAAGGGGGTACAATGAGCAGTTCTTC.

The rearrangement joins TRBV6-4 to TRBJ2-3, with 11 bases lining up with TRBD2. The CDR3 has 21 amino acids. The J segment lost 0 bases and the V segment lost 2 bases, leaving 16 bases of the junction unmatched. CDR1 and CDR2 (germline): MRHNA, SNTAGT. DNA of the CDR3: TGTGCCAGCAGTGACCATGACAGCCCCGAAGTAGCGGGAGGGAGCACAGATACGCAGTATTTT. It encodes CASSDHDSPEVAGGSTDTQYF.

V gene TRBV28 combines with J gene TRBJ2-3; D could derive from TRBD1 or TRBD2 (5 bases each). This CDR3 is 14 amino acids long. Deletions cut 5 bases from V and 2 bases from J, with 11 bases between. CDR1 is MDHEN and CDR2 is SYDVKM in the germline V gene. CDR3 loop: CASSTGRVTDTQYF. CDR3 DNA: TGTGCCAGCAGTACGGGGCGCGTCACAGATACGCAGTATTTT.

Worth noting for this clone: The junction departs from germline at one end; a sequencing error may be responsible. CDR3 loop: CASSSAGTGTQYF. The CDR3 nucleotides read TGTGCCAGCAGTTCGGCCGGGACAGGTACGCAGTATTTT. The chain uses TRBV28 and TRBJ2-3; 8 nucleotides match TRBD1. Germline-derived CDR1 and CDR2 are MDHEN and SYDVKM. The CDR3 consists of 13 residues.

This clone has only one observation. The J gene is TRBJ2-1, the V gene TRBV7-2; 8 bases map to TRBD1. V was pared by 1 base and J by 4 bases, with 0 bases of the junction left unmatched. The CDR3 contains 14 residues. Germline V gene lookup returns CDR1 SGHTA and CDR2 FQGNSA. The CDR3 loop reads CASSLGTGYNEQFF. CDR3 DNA sequence: TGTGCCAGCAGCTTAGGGACAGGGTACAATGAGCAGTTCTTC.